The following is a T cell receptor beta chain sequence with its context. Its specificity is not known. This sample stems from a study of Graves' ophthalmopathy and Graves' hyperthyroidism. Study-wide findings and caveats: Appearing in blood as well were most expanded thyroid clonotypes above 0.001 frequency.

The germline V gene has CDR1 MNHNS and CDR2 SASEGT. The CDR3 has 14 amino acids. V dropped 6 bases and J dropped 0 bases, with 12 bases sitting between them. PBMCs originated in approximately 9.1 ml of fresh peripheral blood. RNA transcripts served as template for amplifying TCR beta CDR3 sequences. RT-PCR with HTBI primers came first, then second-round multiplex PCR. One entry per CDR3 protein, called by TCRdb with MiXCR from the multiplex PCR reads. The sample lists hundreds of thousands of distinct CDR3 sequences; approximately 21% were seen once. The sequenced sample consisted of peripheral blood. The TCR sequence derives from a woman between 18 and 29 years old with stable Graves' hyperthyroidism. This rearrangement joins TRBV6-1 to TRBJ2-7; D may match TRBD1 or TRBD2 (5 bases each). This chain's CDR3 is CASSRDQSSYEQYF. The CDR3 DNA sequence: TGTGCCAGCAGCCGGGACCAAAGCTCCTACGAGCAGTACTTC.